The clone carrying this TCR beta chain has just one count. What it binds is not known. CDR1 and CDR2 (germline): SGDLS, YYNGEE. V shed 0 bases and J 3 bases; nucleotides not matched to a gene: 15. This CDR3 comprises 19 residues. Assay used: immunoSEQ multiplex PCR; TCRdb lists only in-frame clones, some missing. The table shows tens of thousands of clones, with roughly 91% occurring only once. These data originate in a study of brain T cells in children with intractable seizures. Points from the study as a whole: HCMV serostatus was not known, and viral specificity came from CDR3 similarity only.

Pre-surgery treatment included at least one anti-epileptic drug. The chain links TRBV9 to TRBJ1-3; 7 nucleotides align to TRBD1. This TCR derives from a boy younger than two with tuberous sclerosis and intractable seizures. This specimen consisted of peripheral blood, obtained at surgery. In DNA, the CDR3 is TGTGCCAGCAGCGTAGGATGGGGTTGGGATAACAGGGGTGGAAACACCATATATTTT. Its protein is CASSVGWGWDNRGGNTIYF.